This T cell receptor beta chain came from a study of blood T cell repertoires in COVID-19. Methods used by the authors: Scientists estimated how many nucleated cells there were by amplifying reference gene primers. Data came from immunoSEQ multiplex PCR; TCRdb stores just in-frame clones and leaves some out. The DNA gave D and trimming, while V, J and clone size come from that table. The profile shows 200,000 to 300,000 clones, 86% of them singletons. Germline V gives CDR1 SGHRS, CDR2 YFSETQ. CDR3 length: 17 amino acids. Trimming removed 4 bases at V and 2 bases at J, with 20 bases between. Those who participated ranged in age from 18 to 89 years and resided in under 25 US areas.

The clonotype comes from a woman aged 40 to 50 with acute COVID-19. The chain recombines TRBV5-1 with TRBJ2-3, with D possibly TRBD2 on 6 matching bases. Sequencing was carried out using PBMCs or T cells enriched from blood (not recorded which). CDR3 residues: CASSLTAKRDFTDTQYF. The CDR3 DNA reads as TGCGCCAGCAGCCTTACGGCCAAACGGGACTTCACAGATACGCAGTATTTT. The variable domain in full, with the rest retrieved from reference TRBV5-1 and TRBJ2-3, is KAGVTQTPRYLIKTRGQQVTLSCSPISGHRSVSWYQQTPGQGLQFLFEYFSETQRNKGNFPGRFSGRQFSNSRSEMNVSTLELGDSALYLCASSLTAKRDFTDTQYFGPGTRLTVL.